What follows are 28 T cell receptor beta chains derived from one specimen sequenced in a study of T cells in Graves' hyperthyroidism and ophthalmopathy. RNA transcripts provided the source from which TCR beta CDR3 regions were amplified. The HTBI set primed first-round TCR CDR3 RT-PCR. From the multiplex PCR reads, TCRdb called clonotypes with MiXCR, one entry per CDR3 protein. The data hold approximately 590,000 distinct CDR3 sequences, with approximately 14% observed a single time. Source material: blood. The receptors here all came from a woman in her twenties or thirties with Graves' hyperthyroidism.

V is TRBV6-1 and J is TRBJ2-2; 8 bases are shared with TRBD2. The CDR3 has 14 amino acids. The germline V gene has CDR1 MNHNS and CDR2 SASEGT. V lost 7 bases, J lost 7 bases, and 8 bases stayed unmatched. CDR3 protein: CASTGLGSGGELFF. The CDR3 DNA sequence: TGTGCCAGCACGGGACTAGGGTCGGGCGGGGAGCTGTTTTTT.

This clonotype has ten or more counts. This chain links TRBV12-3 or TRBV12-4 with TRBJ1-2; no clear D gene. The CDR3 extends over 12 amino acids. V was clipped by 5 bases and J by 8 bases, with 12 bases between them. CDR3 nucleotides: TGTGCCAGCAGTCGACCGGGCTCCGGCTACACCTTC. Protein: CASSRPGSGYTF.

The sample holds many counts of this clonotype. V and J are TRBV28 and TRBJ1-2; D gene uncertain. CDR1 is MDHEN and CDR2 is SYDVKM in the germline V gene. Trimming removed 6 bases from V and 7 bases from J, with 9 bases in between. This CDR3 is built from 11 residues. As DNA, the CDR3 is TGTGCCAGCAGCGATAAGCCTGGCTACACCTTC. It yields the protein CASSDKPGYTF.

Only a few counts were recorded for this clonotype. This sequence joins TRBV7-6 and TRBJ1-1, with 7 bases that match TRBD1. The germline V gene encodes CDR1 SGHVS and CDR2 FNYEAQ. After removal of 3 bases from V and 0 bases from J, the junction contained 7 bases not matched to a gene. The CDR3 sequence is 16 residues long. The CDR3 spells CASSLTQQGMNTEAFF. CDR3 sequence (DNA): TGTGCCAGCAGCTTGACCCAACAGGGGATGAACACTGAAGCTTTCTTT.

This rearrangement joins TRBV4-3 to TRBJ1-6; TRBD1 matches at 9 bases. Germline trimming cut 4 bases from V and 10 bases from J; bases unmatched to any gene: 8. Germline V gene sequence: CDR1 LGHNA, CDR2 YSLEER. This CDR3 has 15 amino acids. The DNA of the CDR3 is TGCGCCAGCAGCCGGGAGTGGGACAGGGAATCACCCCTCCACTTT. Protein: CASSREWDRESPLHF.

Concerning this clonotype itself: A much larger clone is a single base away; this may be a read error. This chain joins TRBV18 and TRBJ2-1, with unresolved D. From germline, CDR1 is KGHSH and CDR2 LQKENI. The CDR3 is 14 residues long. CDR3 sequence (DNA): TGTGCCATCTCACGTTCTGTGGCCTACAATGAGCAGTTCTTC. Its translation: CAISRSVAYNEQFF.

The J gene is TRBJ2-2, the V gene TRBV29-1, with 8 bases matching TRBD2. CDR1 is SQVTM, CDR2 ANQGSEA, per germline. The CDR3 is 13 residues long. V lost 7 bases, J lost 8 bases, and 9 bases stayed unmatched. The CDR3 DNA follows: TGCAGCGGTGGTGCGGGAGGTCGAGGGGAGCTGTTTTTT. Amino acid sequence: CSGGAGGRGELFF.

There are many counts of this clonotype. The chain couples TRBV4-2 to TRBJ1-1, with D uncertain. The CDR3 loop spans 14 amino acids. V gave up 0 bases and J gave up 6 bases, with 11 bases separating them. Per the germline V gene, CDR1 is LGHNA and CDR2 is YNFKEQ. CDR3 in DNA: TGTGCCAGCAGCCAAGAAGTCGGAGCTCCTGAAGCTTTCTTT. Its translation is CASSQEVGAPEAFF.

This rearrangement joins TRBV7-3 to TRBJ2-1, with 10 positions matching TRBD1. Germline V gene sequence: CDR1 SGHTA, CDR2 FQGTGA. V was pared by 0 bases and J by 6 bases, with 8 bases of the junction left unmatched. This CDR3 contains 17 residues. In DNA form, the CDR3 reads TGTGCCAGCAGCTTAACTCGTCTGACAGGGGGCTTCAATGAGCAGTTCTTC. Its translation is CASSLTRLTGGFNEQFF.

This rearrangement joins TRBV27 to TRBJ2-6, with D perhaps TRBD1 or TRBD2 (6 bases each). Deletions cut 3 bases from V and 1 base from J, with 10 bases between. Germline V gene sequence: CDR1 MNHEY, CDR2 SMNVEV (reference sequence). There are 16 residues in the CDR3. The CDR3 sequence is CASSLGGASGANVLTF. CDR3 DNA sequence: TGTGCCAGCAGTTTGGGGGGCGCGTCTGGGGCCAACGTCCTGACTTTC.

This clonotype showed up many times. The chain links TRBV7-9 to TRBJ2-7, with 7 bases that match TRBD1. Germline V gives CDR1 SEHNR, CDR2 FQNEAQ (reference sequence). After removal of 5 bases from V and 2 bases from J, the junction contained 6 bases not matched to a gene. The CDR3 consists of 14 residues. This chain's CDR3 is CASSTRTGTYEQYF. CDR3 in DNA: TGTGCCAGCAGCACGAGGACAGGAACCTACGAGCAGTACTTC. Looking up the rest from reference TRBV7-9 and TRBJ2-7 gives the full variable domain: DTGVSQNPRHKITKRGQNVTFRCDPISEHNRLYWYRQTLGQGPEFLTYFQNEAQLEKSRLLSDRFSAERPKGSFSTLEIQRTEQGDSAMYLCASSTRTGTYEQYFGPGTRLTVT.

This clonotype was observed a few times. The V gene is TRBV2, the J gene TRBJ2-7; D may be TRBD1 (5 bases). CDR1 SNHLY and CDR2 FYNNEI come from the germline V gene. V lost 6 bases and J lost 3, with 15 bases in between. The CDR3 length is 14 residues. In nucleotides, the CDR3 is TGTGCCAGCAGCGCAGGGTACCCCCTCTACGAGCAGTACTTC. This codes for CASSAGYPLYEQYF.

This chain uses TRBV29-1 with TRBJ1-1, with D maybe TRBD1 (5 bases). Deletions cut 4 bases from V and 4 bases from J, with 10 bases between. The CDR3 is 12 amino acids. Germline V gene data show CDR1 as SQVTM and CDR2 as ANQGSEA. CDR3 in DNA: TGCAGCGTTGCCGGGGGGATCACTGAAGCTTTCTTT. This encodes CSVAGGITEAFF.

This clonotype was recorded many times. An end of the junction does not agree with germline; a read error may underlie this. The gene calls are TRBV12-3 or TRBV12-4 and TRBJ1-1; TRBD1 matches 8 bases. There are 13 residues in the CDR3. CDR3 DNA: TGTGCCAGCAGTTACAGGGGGAACGCTGAAGCTTTCTTT. It codes for CASSYRGNAEAFF.

The rearrangement uses TRBV19 and TRBJ2-2, with TRBD1 matching over 7 bases. CDR1 and CDR2 from the germline V gene are LNHDA and SQIVND (reference sequence). V shed 5 bases and J 5 bases; nucleotides not matched to a gene: 5. The CDR3 contains 14 residues. The CDR3 loop reads CASSWGQLTGELFF. CDR3 DNA sequence: TGTGCCAGTAGTTGGGGACAGTTAACCGGGGAGCTGTTTTTT.

A few counts support this clonotype. The chain has TRBV19 and TRBJ2-3; the D gene could be TRBD1 or TRBD2 (5 bases each). This CDR3 is 16 amino acids long. The germline V gene encodes CDR1 LNHDA and CDR2 SQIVND (reference sequence). V dropped 3 bases and J dropped 0 bases, with 13 bases sitting between them. The CDR3 region has the DNA TGTGCCAGTAGTATCTTTTACGGGGACAGCACAGATACGCAGTATTTT. It specifies CASSIFYGDSTDTQYF. Together with reference TRBV19 and TRBJ2-3, the CDR3 gives the full variable domain: DGGITQSPKYLFRKEGQNVTLSCEQNLNHDAMYWYRQDPGQGLRLIYYSQIVNDFQKGDIAEGYSVSREKKESFPLTVTSAQKNPTAFYLCASSIFYGDSTDTQYFGPGTRLTVL.

This clonotype has a count of ten or more. The CDR3 is CARGLRELSYNEQFF. CDR3 in DNA: TGTGCCAGGGGCCTGCGGGAGCTGTCCTACAATGAGCAGTTCTTC. The J gene is TRBJ2-1, the V gene TRBV2; 7 positions match TRBD2. Looked up from germline, CDR1 is SNHLY and CDR2 is FYNNEI. Trimming cost V 9 bases and J 1 base; bases outside gene matches: 9. CDR3 length: 15 residues.

Many counts were recorded for this clonotype. CDR3 coding DNA: TGTGCCAGCAGGGGGACAGCCCTTTACAATGAGCAGTTCTTC. Translation: CASRGTALYNEQFF. This chain links TRBV28 with TRBJ2-1, with 7 bases identical to TRBD1. Germline V gene sequence: CDR1 MDHEN, CDR2 SYDVKM. With 6 bases clipped from V and 4 bases from J, the junction kept 6 bases outside the gene matches. CDR3 length equals 14 residues. Variable domain in full (rest from reference TRBV28 and TRBJ2-1): DVKVTQSSRYLVKRTGEKVFLECVQDMDHENMFWYRQDPGLGLRLIYFSYDVKMKEKGDIPEGYSVSREKKERFSLILESASTNQTSMYLCASRGTALYNEQFFGPGTRLTVL.

This clonotype was seen more than once but under ten times. This sequence may be a read error, since a much larger clone differs from it by one base. The chain is built from TRBV2 and TRBJ2-5; 10 bases line up with TRBD1. In germline, CDR1 is SNHLY, CDR2 FYNNEI. The CDR3 has 15 amino acids. In nucleotides, the CDR3 is TGTGCCAACAGTCGCCCCGGGACAGGGGAGGAGACCCAGTACTTC. Translated: CANSRPGTGEETQYF.

V is TRBV7-9 and J is TRBJ1-1; D might be TRBD1 (6 bases). V lost 5 bases and J lost 2, with 27 bases in between. This CDR3 spans 19 amino acids. CDR1 is SEHNR and CDR2 is FQNEAQ in the germline V gene (reference sequence). CDR3 region: CASSRLRDTSPEGNTEAFF. The CDR3 bases are TGTGCCAGCAGCCGTCTCCGGGACACTTCCCCGGAGGGTAACACTGAAGCTTTCTTT.

Points on this clonotype: The junction departs from germline at one end; a sequencing error may be responsible. The V gene is TRBV29-1, the J gene TRBJ2-1; D may match TRBD1 or TRBD2 (5 bases each). The CDR3 consists of 12 residues. Germline V gene data show CDR1 as SQVTM and CDR2 as ANQGSEA. The chain's CDR3 is CSVADTYNEQLF. CDR3 in DNA: TGCAGCGTAGCGGACACCTACAATGAGCAGCTCTTC.

This clonotype has only one observation. This chain connects TRBV20-1 to TRBJ2-7, with 7 positions matching TRBD1. V shed 6 bases and J 6 bases; nucleotides not matched to a gene: 11. The CDR3 has 13 amino acids. Germline loops: CDR1 DFQATT, CDR2 SNEGSKA (reference sequence). The CDR3 DNA follows: TGCAGTGCGAGGACAGGACTCCCGGGCGAGCAGTACTTC. It codes for CSARTGLPGEQYF.

This clonotype was counted between two and nine times. The chain recombines TRBV2 with TRBJ1-5; D is ambiguous. V was pared by 1 base and J by 7 bases, with 14 bases between. The CDR3 totals 15 residues. Germline-derived CDR1 and CDR2 are SNHLY and FYNNEI. In DNA form, the CDR3 reads TGTGCCAGCAGTGAAGGGCGGGGAGGTGTGCAGCCCCAGCATTTT. The encoded protein is CASSEGRGGVQPQHF. The full variable domain, in which reference TRBV2 and TRBJ1-5 provide the parts outside the CDR3, is EPEVTQTPSHQVTQMGQEVILRCVPISNHLYFYWYRQILGQKVEFLVSFYNNEISEKSEIFDDQFSVERPDGSNFTLKIRSTKLEDSAMYFCASSEGRGGVQPQHFGDGTRLSIL.

In its sample, this clonotype was seen a few times. This chain joins TRBV30 and TRBJ2-1; either TRBD1 or TRBD2 may fit D (7 bases each). CDR1 and CDR2 (germline): GTSNPN, SVGIG (reference sequence). With 5 bases removed from V and 7 bases from J, the gap between germline ends came to 21 bases. CDR3 length: 15 amino acids. CDR3 sequence (DNA): TGTGCCTGGCAAGGGGGGGATACAGGGGAAAATGAGCAGTTCTTC. Protein: CAWQGGDTGENEQFF.

At least ten counts were recorded for this clonotype. The gene calls are TRBV5-1 and TRBJ2-1; 10 nucleotides line up with TRBD2. The germline V gene has CDR1 SGHRS and CDR2 YFSETQ. Trimming took 2 bases from V and 7 from J; bases not matched to a gene: 18. The CDR3 covers 19 residues. CDR3 DNA: TGCGCCAGCAGCTTCCTTCCAGGGCGAGCGGGAGGGGACCTAAATGAGCAGTTCTTC. Amino acid sequence: CASSFLPGRAGGDLNEQFF.

There are many counts of this clonotype. J is TRBJ2-7 and V is TRBV7-9; 7 positions agree with TRBD1. The CDR3 spans 14 residues. CDR1 and CDR2 (germline): SEHNR, FQNEAQ (reference sequence). The junction had 2 bases not matched to a gene; V was cut back by 2 bases and J by 1 base. The CDR3 DNA reads TGTGCCAGCAGCTTAAGGGGACAGTCCTACGAGCAGTACTTC. Amino acid sequence: CASSLRGQSYEQYF. Using reference TRBV7-9 and TRBJ2-7 for the parts outside the CDR3, the full variable domain is DTGVSQNPRHKITKRGQNVTFRCDPISEHNRLYWYRQTLGQGPEFLTYFQNEAQLEKSRLLSDRFSAERPKGSFSTLEIQRTEQGDSAMYLCASSLRGQSYEQYFGPGTRLTVT.

In its sample, this clonotype was seen many times. The chain couples TRBV7-9 to TRBJ2-1; D unclear. V was shortened by 4 bases and J by 7 bases, with 20 bases between the two germline ends. Germline CDR1 is SEHNR and CDR2 is FQNEAQ (reference sequence). This CDR3 is 16 amino acids long. The CDR3 reads CASSSPKGPESNEQFF. The CDR3 DNA is TGTGCCAGCAGCTCACCAAAGGGCCCGGAATCTAATGAGCAGTTCTTC.

This clonotype has ten or more counts. V gene TRBV7-2 combines with J gene TRBJ2-7; 13 bases agree with TRBD2. CDR3 size: 20 residues. Per the germline V gene, CDR1 is SGHTA and CDR2 is FQGNSA. The V segment lost 4 bases and the J segment 3 bases; nucleotides outside the gene matches: 18. The CDR3 nucleotides read TGTGCCAGCAGCTCATTCCCTGGGACTAGCGGGATCTCCTGGGGCTACGAGCAGTACTTC. Translating it yields CASSSFPGTSGISWGYEQYF.